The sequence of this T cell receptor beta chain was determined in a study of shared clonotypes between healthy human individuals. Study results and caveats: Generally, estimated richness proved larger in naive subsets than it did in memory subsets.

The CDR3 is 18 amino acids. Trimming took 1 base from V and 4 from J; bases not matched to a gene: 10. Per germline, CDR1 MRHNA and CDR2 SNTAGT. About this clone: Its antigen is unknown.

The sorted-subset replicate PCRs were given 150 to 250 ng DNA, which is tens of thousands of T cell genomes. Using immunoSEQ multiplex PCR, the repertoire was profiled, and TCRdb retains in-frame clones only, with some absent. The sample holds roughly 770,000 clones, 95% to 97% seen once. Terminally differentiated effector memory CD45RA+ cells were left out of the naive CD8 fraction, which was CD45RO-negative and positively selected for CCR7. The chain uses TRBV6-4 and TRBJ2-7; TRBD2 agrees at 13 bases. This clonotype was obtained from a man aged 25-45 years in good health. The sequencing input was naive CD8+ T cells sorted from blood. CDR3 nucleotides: TGTGCCAGCAGTGACTGGACTAGCGGGAGATTCTTCAGTTACGAGCAGTACTTC. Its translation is CASSDWTSGRFFSYEQYF.